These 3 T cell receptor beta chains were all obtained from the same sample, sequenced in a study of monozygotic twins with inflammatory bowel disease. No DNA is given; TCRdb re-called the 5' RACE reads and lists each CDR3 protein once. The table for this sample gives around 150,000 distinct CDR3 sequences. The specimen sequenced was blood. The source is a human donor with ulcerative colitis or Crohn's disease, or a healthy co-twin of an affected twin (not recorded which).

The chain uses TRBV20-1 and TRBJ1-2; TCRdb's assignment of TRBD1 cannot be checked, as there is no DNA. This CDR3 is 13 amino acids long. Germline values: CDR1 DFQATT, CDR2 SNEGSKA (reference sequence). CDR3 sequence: CSAREAGGGGYTF.

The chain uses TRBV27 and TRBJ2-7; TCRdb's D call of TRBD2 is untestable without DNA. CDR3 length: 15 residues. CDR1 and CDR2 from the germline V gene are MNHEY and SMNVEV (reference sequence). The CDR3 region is CASSLSGGVPYEQYF.

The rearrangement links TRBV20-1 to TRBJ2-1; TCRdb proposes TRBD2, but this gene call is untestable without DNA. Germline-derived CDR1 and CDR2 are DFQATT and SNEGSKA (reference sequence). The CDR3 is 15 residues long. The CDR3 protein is CSAFDPLGVDNEQFF.